This T cell receptor (beta chain) comes out of a study of cytotoxic CD8 clonotypes in ibrutinib-treated CLL. Study outcomes and limitations: Relative to age-matched healthy donors, clonality at baseline was higher, and it tracked circulating CD8+ T-cell counts.

Germline assignment: CDR1 SGHRS and CDR2 YFSETQ. Trimming removed 0 bases from V and 5 bases from J, with 11 bases in between. The CDR3 has 15 residues. The repertoire was sequenced with immunoSEQ multiplex PCR; TCRdb's copy has only in-frame clones and lacks some. The sample lists tens of thousands of clones, roughly 57% seen once, with around 5% in the top ten. This clone is medium-sized (0.01 to 0.1%) by share. Its antigen is as yet unknown. This TCR came from a human donor with chronic lymphocytic leukemia. Sample: PBMCs, taken before ibrutinib treatment. The gene calls are TRBV5-1 and TRBJ1-4; D is possibly TRBD1 (5 bases). The CDR3 loop is CASSLVRGKNEKLFF. CDR3 in DNA: TGCGCCAGCAGCTTGGTGCGGGGGAAGAATGAAAAACTGTTTTTT.